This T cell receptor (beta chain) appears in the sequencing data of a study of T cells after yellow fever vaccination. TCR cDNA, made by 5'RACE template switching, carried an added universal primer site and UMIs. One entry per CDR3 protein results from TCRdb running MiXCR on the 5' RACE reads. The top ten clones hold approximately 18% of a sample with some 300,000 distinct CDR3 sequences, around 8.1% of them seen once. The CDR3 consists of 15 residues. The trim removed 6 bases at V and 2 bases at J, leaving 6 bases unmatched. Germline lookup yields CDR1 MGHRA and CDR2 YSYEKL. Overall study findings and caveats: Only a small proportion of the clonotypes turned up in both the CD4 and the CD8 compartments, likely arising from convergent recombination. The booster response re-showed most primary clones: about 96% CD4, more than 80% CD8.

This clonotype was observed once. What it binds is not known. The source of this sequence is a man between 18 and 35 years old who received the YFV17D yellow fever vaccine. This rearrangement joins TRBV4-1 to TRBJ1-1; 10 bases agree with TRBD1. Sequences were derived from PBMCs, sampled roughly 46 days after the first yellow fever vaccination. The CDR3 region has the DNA TGCGCCAGCAGGCAGCGACAGGGGGCAAACACTGAAGCTTTCTTT. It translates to CASRQRQGANTEAFF.